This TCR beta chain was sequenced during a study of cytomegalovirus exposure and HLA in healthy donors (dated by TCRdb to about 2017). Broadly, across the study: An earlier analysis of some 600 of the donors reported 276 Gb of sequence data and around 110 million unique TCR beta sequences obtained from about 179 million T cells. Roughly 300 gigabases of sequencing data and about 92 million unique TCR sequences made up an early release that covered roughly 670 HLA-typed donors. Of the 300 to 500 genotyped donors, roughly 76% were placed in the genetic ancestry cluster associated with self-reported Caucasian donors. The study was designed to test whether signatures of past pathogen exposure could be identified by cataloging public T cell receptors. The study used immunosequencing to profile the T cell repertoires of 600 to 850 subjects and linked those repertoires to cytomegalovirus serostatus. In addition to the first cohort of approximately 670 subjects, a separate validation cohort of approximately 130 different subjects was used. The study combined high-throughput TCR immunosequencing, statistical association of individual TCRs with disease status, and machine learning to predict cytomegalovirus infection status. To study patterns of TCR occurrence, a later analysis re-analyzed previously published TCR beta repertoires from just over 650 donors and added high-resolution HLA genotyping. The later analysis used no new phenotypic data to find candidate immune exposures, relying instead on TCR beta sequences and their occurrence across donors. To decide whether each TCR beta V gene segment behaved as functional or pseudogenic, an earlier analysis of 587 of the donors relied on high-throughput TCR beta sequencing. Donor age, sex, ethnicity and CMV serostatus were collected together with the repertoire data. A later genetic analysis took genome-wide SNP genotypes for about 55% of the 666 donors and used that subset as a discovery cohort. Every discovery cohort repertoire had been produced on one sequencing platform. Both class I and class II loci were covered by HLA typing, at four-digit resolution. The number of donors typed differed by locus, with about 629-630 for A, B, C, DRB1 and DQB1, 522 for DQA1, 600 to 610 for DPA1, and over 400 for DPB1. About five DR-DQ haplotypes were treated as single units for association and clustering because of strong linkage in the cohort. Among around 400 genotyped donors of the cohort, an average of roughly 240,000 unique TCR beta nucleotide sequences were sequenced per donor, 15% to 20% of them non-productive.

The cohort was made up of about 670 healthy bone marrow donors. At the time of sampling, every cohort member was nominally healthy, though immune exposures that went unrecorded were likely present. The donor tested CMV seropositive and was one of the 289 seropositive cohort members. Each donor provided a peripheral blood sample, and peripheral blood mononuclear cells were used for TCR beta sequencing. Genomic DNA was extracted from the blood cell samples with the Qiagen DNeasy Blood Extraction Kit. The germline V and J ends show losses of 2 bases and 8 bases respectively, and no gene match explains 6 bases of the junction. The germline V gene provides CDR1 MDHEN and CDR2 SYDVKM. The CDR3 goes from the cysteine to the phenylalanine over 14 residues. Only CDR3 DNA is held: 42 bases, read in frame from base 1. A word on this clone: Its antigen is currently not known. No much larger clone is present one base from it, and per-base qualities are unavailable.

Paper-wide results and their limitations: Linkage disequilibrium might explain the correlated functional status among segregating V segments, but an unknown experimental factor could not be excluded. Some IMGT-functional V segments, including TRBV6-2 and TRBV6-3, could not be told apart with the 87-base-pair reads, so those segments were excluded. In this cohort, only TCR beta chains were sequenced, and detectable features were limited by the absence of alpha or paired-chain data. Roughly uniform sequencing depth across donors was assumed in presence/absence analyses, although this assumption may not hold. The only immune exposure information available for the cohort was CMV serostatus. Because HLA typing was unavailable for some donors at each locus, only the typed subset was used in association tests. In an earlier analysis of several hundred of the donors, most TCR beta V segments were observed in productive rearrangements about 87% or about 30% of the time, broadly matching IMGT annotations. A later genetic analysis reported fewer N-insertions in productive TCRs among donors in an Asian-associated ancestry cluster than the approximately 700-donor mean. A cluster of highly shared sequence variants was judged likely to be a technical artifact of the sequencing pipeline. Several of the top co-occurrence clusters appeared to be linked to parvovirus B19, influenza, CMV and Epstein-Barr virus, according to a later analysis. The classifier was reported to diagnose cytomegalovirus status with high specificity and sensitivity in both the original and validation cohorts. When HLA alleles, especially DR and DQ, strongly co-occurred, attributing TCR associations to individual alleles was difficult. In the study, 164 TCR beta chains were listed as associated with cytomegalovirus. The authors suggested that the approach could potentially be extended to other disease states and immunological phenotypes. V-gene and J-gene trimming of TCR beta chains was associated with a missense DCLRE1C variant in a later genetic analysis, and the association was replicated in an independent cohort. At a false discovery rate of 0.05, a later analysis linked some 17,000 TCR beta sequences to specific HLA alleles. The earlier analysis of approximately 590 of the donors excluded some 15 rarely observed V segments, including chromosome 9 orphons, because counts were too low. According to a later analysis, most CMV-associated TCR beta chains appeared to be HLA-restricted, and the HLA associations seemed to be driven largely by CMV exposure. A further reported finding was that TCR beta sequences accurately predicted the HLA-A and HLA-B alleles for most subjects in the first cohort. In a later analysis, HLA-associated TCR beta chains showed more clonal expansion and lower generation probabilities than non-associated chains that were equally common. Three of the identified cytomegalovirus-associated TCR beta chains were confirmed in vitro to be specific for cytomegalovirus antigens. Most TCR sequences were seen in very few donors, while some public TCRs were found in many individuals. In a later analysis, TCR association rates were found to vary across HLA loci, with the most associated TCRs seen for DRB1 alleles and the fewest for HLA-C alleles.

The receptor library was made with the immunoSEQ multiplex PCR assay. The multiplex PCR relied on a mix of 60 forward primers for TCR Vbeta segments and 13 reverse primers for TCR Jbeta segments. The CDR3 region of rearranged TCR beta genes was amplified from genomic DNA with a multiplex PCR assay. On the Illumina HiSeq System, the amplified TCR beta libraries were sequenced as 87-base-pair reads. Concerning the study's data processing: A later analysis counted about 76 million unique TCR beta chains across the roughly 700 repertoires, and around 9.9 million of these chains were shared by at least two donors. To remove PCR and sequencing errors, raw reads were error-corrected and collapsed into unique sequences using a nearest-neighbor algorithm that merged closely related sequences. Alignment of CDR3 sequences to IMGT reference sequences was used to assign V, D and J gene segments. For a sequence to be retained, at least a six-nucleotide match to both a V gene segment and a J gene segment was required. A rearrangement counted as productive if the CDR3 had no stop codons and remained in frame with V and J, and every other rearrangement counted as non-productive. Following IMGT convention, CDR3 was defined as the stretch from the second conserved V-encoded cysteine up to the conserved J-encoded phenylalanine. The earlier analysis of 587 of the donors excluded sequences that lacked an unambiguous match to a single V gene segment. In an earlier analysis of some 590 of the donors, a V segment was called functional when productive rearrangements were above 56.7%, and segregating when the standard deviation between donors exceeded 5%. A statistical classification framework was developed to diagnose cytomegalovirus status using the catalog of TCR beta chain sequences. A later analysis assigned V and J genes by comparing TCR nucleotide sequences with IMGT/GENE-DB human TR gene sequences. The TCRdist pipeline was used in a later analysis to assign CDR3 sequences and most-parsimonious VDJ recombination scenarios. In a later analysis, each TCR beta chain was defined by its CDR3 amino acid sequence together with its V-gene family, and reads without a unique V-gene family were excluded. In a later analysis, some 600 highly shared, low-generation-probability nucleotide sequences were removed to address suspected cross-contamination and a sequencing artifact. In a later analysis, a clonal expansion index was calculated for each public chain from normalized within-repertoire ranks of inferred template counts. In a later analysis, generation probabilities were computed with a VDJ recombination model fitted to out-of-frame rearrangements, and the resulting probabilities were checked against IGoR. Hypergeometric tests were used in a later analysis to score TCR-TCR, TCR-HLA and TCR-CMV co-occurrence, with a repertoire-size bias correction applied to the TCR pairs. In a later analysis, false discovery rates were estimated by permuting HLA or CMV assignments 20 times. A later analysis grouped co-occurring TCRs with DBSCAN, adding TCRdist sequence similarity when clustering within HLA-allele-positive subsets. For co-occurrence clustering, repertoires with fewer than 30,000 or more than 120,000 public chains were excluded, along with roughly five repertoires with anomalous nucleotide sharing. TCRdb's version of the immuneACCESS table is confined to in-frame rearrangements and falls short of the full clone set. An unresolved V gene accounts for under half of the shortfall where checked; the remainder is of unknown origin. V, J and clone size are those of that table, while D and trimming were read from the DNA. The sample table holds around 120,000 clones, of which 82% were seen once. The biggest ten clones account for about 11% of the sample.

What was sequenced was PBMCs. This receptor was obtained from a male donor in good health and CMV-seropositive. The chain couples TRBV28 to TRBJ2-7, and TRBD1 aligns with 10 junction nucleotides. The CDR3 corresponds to CASSLRGTGAKQYF. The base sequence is TGTGCCAGCAGTTTAAGGGGGACAGGGGCCAAGCAGTACTTC.